This TCR beta chain was observed in a study of T cells after yellow fever vaccination. Broader study findings: Researchers noted that a small share of clonotypes showed up in both CD4 and CD8 compartments.

In regard to this clonotype: Its target is unknown.

The CDR3 has 14 residues. The germline gives CDR1 MNHEY, CDR2 SVGEGT. V lost 7 bases and J 2 bases, leaving 14 bases between the germline ends. It was through 5'RACE template switching that TCR cDNA was made, with a universal primer site and UMIs added. From the 5' RACE reads, TCRdb called clonotypes with MiXCR, one entry per CDR3 protein. Seen here are tens of thousands of distinct CDR3 sequences, roughly 8% observed once, and the top ten hold around 45%. The chain uses TRBV6-2 or TRBV6-3 and TRBJ2-5; unclear D gene. The specimen was CD8+ T cells sorted from PBMCs, collected on the day of the yellow fever booster vaccination. The clonotype originates from a man aged 30 to 45 who received the YFV17D yellow fever vaccine. The CDR3 region is CASTLRGVQETQYF. The CDR3 nucleotides are TGTGCCAGCACCCTACGCGGAGTTCAAGAGACCCAGTACTTC.